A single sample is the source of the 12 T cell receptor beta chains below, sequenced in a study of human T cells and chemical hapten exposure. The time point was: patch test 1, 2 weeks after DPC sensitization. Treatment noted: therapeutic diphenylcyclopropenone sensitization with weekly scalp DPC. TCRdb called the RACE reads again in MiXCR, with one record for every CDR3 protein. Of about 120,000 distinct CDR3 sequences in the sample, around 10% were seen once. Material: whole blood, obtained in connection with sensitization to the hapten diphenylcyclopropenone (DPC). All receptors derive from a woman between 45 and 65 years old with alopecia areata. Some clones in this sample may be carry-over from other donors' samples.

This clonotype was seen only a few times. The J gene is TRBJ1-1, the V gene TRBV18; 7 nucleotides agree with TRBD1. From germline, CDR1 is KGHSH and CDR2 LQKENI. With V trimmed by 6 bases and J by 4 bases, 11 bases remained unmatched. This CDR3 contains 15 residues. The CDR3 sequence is CASSPGQTPSTEAFF. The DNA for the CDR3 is TGTGCCAGCTCCCCGGGACAGACCCCGAGCACTGAAGCTTTCTTT.

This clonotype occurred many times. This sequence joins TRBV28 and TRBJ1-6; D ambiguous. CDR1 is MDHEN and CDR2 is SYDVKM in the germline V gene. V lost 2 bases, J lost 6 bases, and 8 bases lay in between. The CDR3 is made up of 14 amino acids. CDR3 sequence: CASSLISANSPLHF. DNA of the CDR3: TGTGCCAGCAGTTTAATCTCAGCTAATTCACCCCTCCACTTT.

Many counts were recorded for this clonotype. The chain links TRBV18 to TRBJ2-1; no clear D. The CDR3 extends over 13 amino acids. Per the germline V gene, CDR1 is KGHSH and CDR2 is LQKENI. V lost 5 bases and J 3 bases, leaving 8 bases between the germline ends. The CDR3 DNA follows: TGTGCCAGCTCATCCCCTAACTACAATGAGCAGTTCTTC. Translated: CASSSPNYNEQFF.

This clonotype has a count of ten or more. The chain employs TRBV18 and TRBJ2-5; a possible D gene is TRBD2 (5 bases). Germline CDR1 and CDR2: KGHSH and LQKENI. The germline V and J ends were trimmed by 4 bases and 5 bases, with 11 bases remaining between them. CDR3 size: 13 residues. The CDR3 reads CASSLGLGETQYF. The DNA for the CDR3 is TGTGCCAGCTCACTCGGACTCGGGGAGACCCAGTACTTC.

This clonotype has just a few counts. The CDR3 bases are TGCGCCAGCAGCCTGGACACTGAAGCTTTCTTT. It is translated as CASSLDTEAFF. V and J are TRBV5-1 and TRBJ1-1; D gene uncertain. From germline, CDR1 is SGHRS and CDR2 YFSETQ. Trimming took off 4 bases at V and 3 bases at J, with 4 bases between the two ends. This CDR3 has 11 residues.

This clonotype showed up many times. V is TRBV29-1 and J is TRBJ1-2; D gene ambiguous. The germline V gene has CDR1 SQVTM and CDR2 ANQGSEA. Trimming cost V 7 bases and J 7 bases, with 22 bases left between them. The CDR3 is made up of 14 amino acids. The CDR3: CSAPPRLLTCGYTF. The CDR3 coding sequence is TGCAGCGCACCACCTCGACTACTGACATGTGGCTACACCTTC.

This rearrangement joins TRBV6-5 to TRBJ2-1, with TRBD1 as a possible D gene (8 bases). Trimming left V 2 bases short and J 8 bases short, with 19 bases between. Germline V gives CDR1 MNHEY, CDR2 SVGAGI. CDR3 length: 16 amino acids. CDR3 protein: CASSYPGGGGRDEQFF. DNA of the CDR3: TGTGCCAGCAGTTACCCAGGGGGCGGGGGCCGCGATGAGCAGTTCTTC.

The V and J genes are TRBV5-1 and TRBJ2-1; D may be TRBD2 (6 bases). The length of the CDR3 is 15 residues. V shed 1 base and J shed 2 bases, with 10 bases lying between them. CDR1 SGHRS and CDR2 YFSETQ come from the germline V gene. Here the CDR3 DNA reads TGCGCCAGCAGCTTGTCCGCGGGGACCTACAATGAGCAGTTCTTC. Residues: CASSLSAGTYNEQFF.

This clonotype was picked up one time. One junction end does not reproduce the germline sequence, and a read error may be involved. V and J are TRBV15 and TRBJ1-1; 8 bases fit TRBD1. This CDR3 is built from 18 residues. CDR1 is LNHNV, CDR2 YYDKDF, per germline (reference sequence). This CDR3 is CATCSGDRPPRRNTEAFF. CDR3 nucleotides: TGTGCCACCTGCAGCGGGGACAGGCCGCCTCGGCGGAACACTGAAGCTTTCTTT.

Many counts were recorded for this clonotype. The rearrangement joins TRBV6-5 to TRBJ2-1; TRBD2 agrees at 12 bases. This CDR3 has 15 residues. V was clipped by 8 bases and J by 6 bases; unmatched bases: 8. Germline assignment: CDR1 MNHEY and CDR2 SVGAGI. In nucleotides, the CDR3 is TGTGCCAGCCTTTCGACTAGCGGGAGACCCAATGAGCAGTTCTTC. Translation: CASLSTSGRPNEQFF.

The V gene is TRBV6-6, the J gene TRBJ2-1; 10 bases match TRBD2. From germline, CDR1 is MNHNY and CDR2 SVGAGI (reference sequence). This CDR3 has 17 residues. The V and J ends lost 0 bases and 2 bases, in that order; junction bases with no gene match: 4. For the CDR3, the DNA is TGTGCCAGCAGTTACTCGCCTAGCGGGGGCCCCTACAATGAGCAGTTCTTC. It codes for CASSYSPSGGPYNEQFF.

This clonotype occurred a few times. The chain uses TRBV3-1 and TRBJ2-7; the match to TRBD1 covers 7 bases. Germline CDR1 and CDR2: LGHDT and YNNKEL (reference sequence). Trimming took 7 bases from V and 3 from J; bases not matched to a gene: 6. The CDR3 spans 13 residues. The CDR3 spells CASMKTGNYEQYF. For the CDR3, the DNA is TGTGCCAGCATGAAGACAGGGAACTACGAGCAGTACTTC.